This T cell receptor beta chain derives from a study of regulatory T cells in long-lasting Graves disease. The time point: newly diagnosed GD, antithyroid drugs for less than 3 months. RNA isolated from PBMCs was used to make the TCR library. Relying on iRepertoire HTBI primers and Arm-PCR of CDR3 regions, the team built TCR beta libraries. MiXCR, applied by TCRdb to the multiplex PCR reads, yields one record per CDR3 protein. The data contain approximately 540,000 distinct CDR3 sequences, 12% of them singletons. This CDR3 comprises 15 residues. V was pared by 5 bases and J by 5 bases, with 18 bases between. Per the germline V gene, CDR1 is DFQATT and CDR2 is SNEGSKA (reference sequence). These data were also reused for a study on T cells in Graves' hyperthyroidism and ophthalmopathy.

Specimen: peripheral blood mononuclear cells (PBMCs), collected at new diagnosis, from a patient treated with antithyroid drugs. This TCR was recovered from a woman in her 30s with Graves disease. J is TRBJ2-2 and V is TRBV20-1, with a weak D call TRBD2 (6 bases). The CDR3 sequence: CSASRALGGTGELFF. Here the CDR3 DNA reads TGCAGTGCTTCTAGGGCCCTAGGAGGGACCGGGGAGCTGTTTTTT.